The sequence of this T cell receptor (beta chain) was determined in a study of human T cells and chemical hapten exposure. Time point noted: pre-sensitization, week 0. Treatment denoted: therapeutic diphenylcyclopropenone sensitization with weekly scalp DPC. Germline CDR1 reads SGHRS; CDR2 reads YFSETQ. The ends lost 2 bases at V and 4 bases at J; junction bases unmatched: 6. The CDR3 runs 15 residues. Each CDR3 protein is one row after TCRdb ran MiXCR on the RACE reads. This table holds about 80,000 distinct CDR3 sequences, roughly 15% found once. This TCR derives from a woman between 50 and 59 years old with alopecia areata. Some clones in this sample may be carry-over from other donors' samples. The material sequenced was whole blood, taken in connection with sensitization to the hapten diphenylcyclopropenone (DPC). The chain couples TRBV5-1 to TRBJ1-2; 9 bases are shared with TRBD1. In DNA, the CDR3 is TGCGCCAGCAGCTTACGGACAGGGGACTTCTATGGCTACACCTTC. This translates into CASSLRTGDFYGYTF.